A selection of T cell receptor beta chains follows, all from one sample in a study of CD8 T cells in ankylosing spondylitis. MiXCR, applied by TCRdb to the 5' RACE reads, yields one record per CDR3 protein. The repertoire consists of some 140,000 distinct CDR3 sequences, with about an eighth occurring once and the leading ten covering around 4.1%. Sequenced material: blood, either unsorted or a sorted T cell fraction (not recorded which). The receptors derive from a female donor with ankylosing spondylitis or in good health (not recorded which). Both conserved end residues are part of each CDR3. A D gene is named only where the DNA matches it firmly. For some rows the clone size is stated as once, few or many, or as a class when expanded; others skip it.

d_call j_call clone_size v_call cdr3_aa cdr3_nt
NA TRBJ2-3 many TRBV7-2 CASSLGPATDTQYF TGTGCCAGCAGCTTAGGGCCCGCCACAGATACGCAGTATTTT
NA TRBJ2-1 many TRBV5-8 CASSLWMYNEQFF TGTGCCAGCAGCTTGTGGATGTACAATGAGCAGTTCTTC
NA TRBJ1-2 NA TRBV7-2 CASSFSIPGSDGYTF TGTGCCAGCAGCTTTTCAATCCCGGGGAGTGATGGCTACACCTTC
TRBD2 TRBJ2-5 many TRBV20-1 CSAVYSGETQYF TGCAGTGCTGTCTATAGCGGGGAGACCCAGTACTTC
NA TRBJ1-6 once TRBV20-1 CSARGTSYNSPLLF TGCAGTGCTAGGGGGACAAGCTATAATTCACCTCTCCTCTTT
TRBD2 TRBJ2-1 hyperexpanded TRBV20-1 CSASHRPSGKIYNEQFF TGCAGTGCTAGCCACAGGCCTAGCGGGAAAATCTACAATGAGCAGTTCTTC
NA TRBJ2-5 few TRBV6-2/TRBV6-3 CASSYSGRMGQETQYF TGTGCCAGCAGTTACTCGGGAAGAATGGGGCAAGAGACCCAGTACTTC
TRBD2 TRBJ2-1 many TRBV5-1 CASSLGLAGAGEEQFF TGCGCCAGCAGCTTGGGACTAGCGGGAGCCGGTGAGGAGCAGTTCTTC
NA TRBJ2-3 many TRBV5-5 CASSLGGMSTDTQYF TGTGCCAGCAGCTTGGGCGGGATGAGCACAGATACGCAGTATTTT
TRBD1 TRBJ1-2 many TRBV12-3/TRBV12-4 CASSPTGQGASYTF TGTGCCAGCAGCCCTACGGGACAGGGGGCAAGCTACACCTTC
TRBD1 TRBJ1-6 many TRBV10-2 CAGWDRPNSPLHF TGCGCCGGCTGGGACAGACCAAATTCACCCCTCCACTTT
NA TRBJ2-5 NA TRBV5-1 CASSNPPGPQLETQYF TGCGCCAGCAGCAACCCGCCGGGGCCGCAATTGGAGACCCAGTACTTC
NA TRBJ2-3 many TRBV3-1 CASSQGNQRAAQYF TGTGCCAGCAGCCAAGGAAACCAGCGGGCCGCGCAGTATTTT
NA TRBJ2-2 NA TRBV5-6 CASALGRPGELFF TGTGCCAGCGCCCTAGGGCGCCCCGGGGAGCTGTTTTTT
NA TRBJ2-7 many TRBV12-3/TRBV12-4 CASSPPFTSYEQYF TGTGCCAGCAGCCCCCCCTTTACCTCCTACGAGCAGTACTTC
TRBD2 TRBJ2-1 many TRBV29-1 CSSVTSGGRVYNEQFF TGCAGCTCGGTAACTAGCGGGGGGAGAGTTTACAATGAGCAGTTCTTC
TRBD2 TRBJ2-2 few TRBV6-4 CASRGLAGNTGELFF TGTGCCAGCAGAGGACTAGCGGGCAACACCGGGGAGCTGTTTTTT
NA TRBJ1-6 many TRBV18 CASSSSSYNSPLHF TGTGCCAGCTCTTCCAGCTCCTATAATTCACCCCTCCACTTT
NA TRBJ2-1 many TRBV21-1 CASPRRVYNEQFF TGTGCCAGTCCTCGACGGGTGTACAATGAGCAGTTCTTC
NA TRBJ1-2 many TRBV7-2 CASSLAWENYGYTF TGTGCCAGCAGCTTAGCGTGGGAGAACTATGGCTACACCTTC